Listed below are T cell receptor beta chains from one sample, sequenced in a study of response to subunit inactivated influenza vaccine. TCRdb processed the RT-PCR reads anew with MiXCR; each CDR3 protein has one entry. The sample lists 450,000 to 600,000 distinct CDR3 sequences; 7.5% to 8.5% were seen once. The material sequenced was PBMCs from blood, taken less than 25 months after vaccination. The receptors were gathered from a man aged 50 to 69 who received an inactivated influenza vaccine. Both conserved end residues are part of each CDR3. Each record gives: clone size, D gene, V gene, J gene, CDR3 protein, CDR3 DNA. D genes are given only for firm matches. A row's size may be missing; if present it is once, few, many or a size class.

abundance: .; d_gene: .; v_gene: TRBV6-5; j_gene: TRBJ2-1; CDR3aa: CASSYLLGDNEQFF; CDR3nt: TGTGCCAGCAGTTACCTCCTCGGAGACAATGAGCAGTTCTTC
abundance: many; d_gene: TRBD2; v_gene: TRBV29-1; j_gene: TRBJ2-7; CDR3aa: CSVQGTSGGAYEQYF; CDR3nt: TGCAGCGTTCAAGGGACTAGCGGGGGAGCCTACGAGCAGTACTTC
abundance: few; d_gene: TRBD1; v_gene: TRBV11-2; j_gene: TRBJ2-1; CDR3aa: CASSPRLGQPGNEQFF; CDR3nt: TGTGCCAGCAGCCCCCGCCTGGGACAGCCGGGGAATGAGCAGTTCTTC
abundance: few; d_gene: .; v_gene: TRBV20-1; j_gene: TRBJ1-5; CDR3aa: CSASFGQYSNQPQHF; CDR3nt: TGCAGTGCTAGCTTCGGACAGTATAGCAATCAGCCCCAGCATTTT
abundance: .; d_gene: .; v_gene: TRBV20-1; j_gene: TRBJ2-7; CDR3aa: CSASSTGTYEQYF; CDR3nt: TGCAGTGCTAGTTCCACAGGTACCTACGAGCAGTACTTC
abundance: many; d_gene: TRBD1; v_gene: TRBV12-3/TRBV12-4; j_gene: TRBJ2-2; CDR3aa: CASSLTGGSGELFF; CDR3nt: TGTGCCAGCAGTTTGACAGGGGGCAGCGGGGAGCTGTTTTTT
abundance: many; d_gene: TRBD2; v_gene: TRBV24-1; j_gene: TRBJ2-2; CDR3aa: CATSDLGLAGRTGELFF; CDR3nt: TGTGCCACCAGTGACTTAGGACTAGCGGGTCGCACCGGGGAGCTGTTTTTT
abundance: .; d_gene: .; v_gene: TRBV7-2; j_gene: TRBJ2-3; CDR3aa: CASSLADTYTDTQYF; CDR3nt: TGTGCCAGCAGCTTAGCGGACACCTACACAGATACGCAGTATTTT
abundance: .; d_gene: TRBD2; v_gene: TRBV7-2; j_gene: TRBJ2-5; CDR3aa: CASSKGLAGFYQETQYF; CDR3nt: TGTGCCAGCAGCAAGGGACTAGCGGGCTTTTACCAAGAGACCCAGTACTTC
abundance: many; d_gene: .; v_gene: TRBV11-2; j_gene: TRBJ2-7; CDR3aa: CASSPRTVSSYEQYF; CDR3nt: TGTGCCAGCAGCCCACGGACAGTGAGCTCCTACGAGCAGTACTTC
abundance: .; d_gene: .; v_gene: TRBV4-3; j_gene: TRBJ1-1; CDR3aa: CASSQIWTTGPSDTEAFF; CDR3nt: TGCGCCAGCAGCCAGATTTGGACAACGGGGCCCTCCGATACTGAAGCTTTCTTT
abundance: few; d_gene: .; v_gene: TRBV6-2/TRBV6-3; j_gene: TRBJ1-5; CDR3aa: CASSRRSSNQPQHF; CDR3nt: TGTGCCAGCAGTCGCCGCAGCAGCAATCAGCCCCAGCATTTT
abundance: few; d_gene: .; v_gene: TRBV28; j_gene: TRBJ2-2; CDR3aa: CVVAGTGELFF; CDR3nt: TGTGTAGTGGCGGGGACCGGGGAGCTGTTTTTT
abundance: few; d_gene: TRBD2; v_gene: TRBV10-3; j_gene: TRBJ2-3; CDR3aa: CAISESIGGMADTQYF; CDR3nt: TGTGCCATCAGTGAGTCGATCGGGGGGATGGCAGATACGCAGTATTTT
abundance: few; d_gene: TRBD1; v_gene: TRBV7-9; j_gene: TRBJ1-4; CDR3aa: CASSPGQGAEEKLFF; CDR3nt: TGTGCCAGCAGCCCCGGACAGGGGGCAGAGGAAAAACTGTTTTTT
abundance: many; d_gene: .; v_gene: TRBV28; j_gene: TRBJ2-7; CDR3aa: CASSVRYSYEQYF; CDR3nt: TGTGCCAGCAGTGTTCGGTATTCCTACGAGCAGTACTTC
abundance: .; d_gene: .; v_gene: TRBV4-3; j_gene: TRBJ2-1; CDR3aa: CASGGARGARYNEQFF; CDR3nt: TGCGCCAGCGGGGGGGCGAGGGGGGCCAGGTACAATGAGCAGTTCTTC
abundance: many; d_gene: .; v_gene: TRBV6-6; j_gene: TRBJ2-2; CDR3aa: CASRKGNTGELFF; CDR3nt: TGTGCCAGCAGGAAGGGGAACACCGGGGAGCTGTTTTTT
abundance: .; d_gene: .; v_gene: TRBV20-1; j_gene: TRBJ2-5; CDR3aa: CSALEGTGQETQYF; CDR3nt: TGCAGTGCCTTAGAAGGAACAGGGCAAGAGACCCAGTACTTC
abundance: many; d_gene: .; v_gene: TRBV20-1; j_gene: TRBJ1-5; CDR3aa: CSARPGPPNQPQHF; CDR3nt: TGCAGTGCTAGACCAGGCCCTCCTAATCAGCCCCAGCATTTT
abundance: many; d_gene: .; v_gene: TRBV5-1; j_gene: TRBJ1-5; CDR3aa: CASSLEPEAGPQHF; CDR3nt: TGCGCCAGCAGCTTGGAGCCTGAAGCAGGGCCCCAGCATTTT
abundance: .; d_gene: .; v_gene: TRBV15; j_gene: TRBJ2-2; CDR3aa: CATSRDSGHDTGELFF; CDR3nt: TGTGCCACCAGCAGAGATTCGGGGCACGACACCGGGGAGCTGTTTTTT
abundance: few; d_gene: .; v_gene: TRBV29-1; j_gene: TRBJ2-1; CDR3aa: CSVEESGQFF; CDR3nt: TGCAGCGTTGAAGAATCGGGGCAGTTCTTC
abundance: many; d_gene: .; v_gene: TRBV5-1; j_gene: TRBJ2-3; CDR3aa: CASSLRQVEDTQYF; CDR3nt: TGCGCCAGCAGCCTTAGACAGGTGGAAGATACGCAGTATTTT
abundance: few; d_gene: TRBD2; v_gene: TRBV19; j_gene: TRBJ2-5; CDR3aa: CASSKWLADLQETQYF; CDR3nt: TGTGCCAGTAGTAAATGGCTAGCGGACCTACAAGAGACCCAGTACTTC
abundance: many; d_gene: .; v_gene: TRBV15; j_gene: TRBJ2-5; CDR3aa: CATSRVLDETQYF; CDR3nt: TGTGCCACCAGCAGAGTACTAGACGAGACCCAGTACTTC
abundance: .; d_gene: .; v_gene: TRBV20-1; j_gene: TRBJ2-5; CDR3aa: CSARDPVGVEETQYF; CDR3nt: TGCAGTGCTAGAGATCCTGTCGGGGTAGAAGAGACCCAGTACTTC
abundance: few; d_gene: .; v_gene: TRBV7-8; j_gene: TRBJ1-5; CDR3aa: CASSRIWGNQPQHF; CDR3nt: TGTGCCAGCAGCCGAATCTGGGGCAATCAGCCCCAGCATTTT
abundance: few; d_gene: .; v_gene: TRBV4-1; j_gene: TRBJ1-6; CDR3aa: CASSQDPLSNSPLHF; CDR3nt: TGCGCCAGCAGCCAAGACCCCCTAAGTAATTCACCCCTCCACTTT
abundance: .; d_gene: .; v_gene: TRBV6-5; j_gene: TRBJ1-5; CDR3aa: CASSYRQYSNQPQHF; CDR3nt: TGTGCCAGCAGTTACCGACAGTATAGCAATCAGCCCCAGCATTTT
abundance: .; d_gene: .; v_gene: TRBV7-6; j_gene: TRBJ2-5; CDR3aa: CASSLEGSARGTQYF; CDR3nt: TGTGCCAGCAGCTTAGAGGGTAGCGCGAGAGGGACCCAGTACTTC
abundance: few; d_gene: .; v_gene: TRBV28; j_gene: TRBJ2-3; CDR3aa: CASSPGGGLSTDTQYF; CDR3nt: TGTGCCAGCAGTCCCGGTGGGGGGCTAAGCACAGATACGCAGTATTTT
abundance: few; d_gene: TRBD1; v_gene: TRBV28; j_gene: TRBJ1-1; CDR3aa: CASSLGQGAETEAFF; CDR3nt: TGTGCCAGCAGTTTAGGTCAGGGGGCTGAAACTGAAGCTTTCTTT
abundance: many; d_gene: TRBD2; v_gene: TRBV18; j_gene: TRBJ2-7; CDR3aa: CASSPLAGHYEQYF; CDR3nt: TGTGCCAGCTCACCACTAGCGGGCCACTACGAGCAGTACTTC
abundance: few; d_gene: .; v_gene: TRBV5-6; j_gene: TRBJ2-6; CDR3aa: CASSLVYTYSGANVLTF; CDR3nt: TGTGCCAGCAGCTTGGTATACACCTACTCTGGGGCCAACGTCCTGACTTTC
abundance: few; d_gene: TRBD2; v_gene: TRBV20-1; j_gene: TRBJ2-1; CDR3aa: CSAPGLAGGEQFF; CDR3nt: TGCAGTGCCCCTGGACTAGCGGGAGGTGAGCAGTTCTTC
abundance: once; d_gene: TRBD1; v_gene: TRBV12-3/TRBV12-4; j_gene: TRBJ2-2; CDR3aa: CAICPQRGGLTANTGELFF; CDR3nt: TGTGCCATCTGTCCACAGAGAGGGGGCTTGACGGCCAACACCGGGGAGCTGTTTTTT
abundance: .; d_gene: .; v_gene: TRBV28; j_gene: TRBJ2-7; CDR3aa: CASNAYGDTYEQYF; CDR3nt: TGTGCCAGCAACGCGTACGGGGACACTTACGAGCAGTACTTC